Described below is a single TCR beta chain sequence and its context. The antigen it recognizes is unknown. Base quality data are lacking; no much larger clone is found one base away. The data were obtained in a study of OX40 agonist ivuxolimab in advanced cancers. Context from the whole study: The costimulatory receptor OX40 (CD134) was targeted by ivuxolimab, a fully human IgG2 agonistic monoclonal antibody. Intravenous ivuxolimab was administered to patients every 2 weeks at six dose levels: 0.01, 0.1, 0.3, 1.5, 3 and 10 mg/kg. Of the approximately 50 patients in dose escalation, about 20 had hepatocellular carcinoma, about 15 had melanoma, 9 had renal cell carcinoma and 9 had head and neck cancer. A male proportion of approximately 83% and a mean age of 60 years, ranging from about 20 to 80, were recorded for the dose-escalation cohort. Partial responses occurred in three dose-escalation patients, of whom one had hepatocellular carcinoma and two had cutaneous melanoma. The purpose of peripheral TCRbeta sequencing was to test whether ivuxolimab changed TCR sequence diversity and led to clonal T-cell expansion. The monotherapy dose-escalation portion (N of about 57 patients) of the phase I ivuxolimab trial is reported in the paper. Prior anti-PD-1, anti-PD-L1 or anti-CTLA-4 therapy was permitted, and about 40% of dose-escalation patients had received checkpoint inhibitors. Summary of the overall study and its limitations: In partial responders in the 0.1-3.0 mg/kg groups, normalized peripheral clonal expansion was found to be among the lowest, especially among CD8+ T cells. The antigen specificity of the clonally expanded peripheral T cells was not determined. At doses from 0.1 to 3.0 mg/kg, clonal expansion was seen in both CD4+ and CD8+ blood T cells between baseline and week 6. Low levels of normalized T-cell clonal expansion were also seen in some nonresponding patients. After ivuxolimab, more expanded clones were found on average in CD8+ T cells than in CD4+ T cells.

From cysteine to phenylalanine, the CDR3 is 12 amino acids long. Only the CDR3 portion is preserved as DNA: 36 bases, with reading frame beginning at the first base. CDR1 and CDR2 are read off the germline V gene as ENHRY and SYGVKD. V is cut by 4 bases and J by 9 bases, and the space between the germline ends is 10 bases. The trial excluded patients who had a history of autoimmune disease or were on systemic immunosuppression. Peripheral blood for TCR sequencing was collected from all dose cohorts at baseline, on cycle 4 day 1, and on cycle 7 day 1. Samples came from an open-label, multicenter, first-in-human phase I dose-escalation trial of ivuxolimab. Adults with locally advanced or metastatic melanoma, renal cell, hepatocellular, or head and neck squamous cell carcinoma were enrolled in the trial. Before TCR sequencing, CD4+ and CD8+ T cells were separately sorted from peripheral blood. Genomic DNA was isolated from the sorted cells so that the TCRbeta CDR3 region could be sequenced. The immunoSEQ Assay was used for sequencing of TCRbeta CDR3 regions. The immuneACCESS repertoire file appears here via TCRdb, limited to in-frame rearrangements. These files lack a portion of the clones; in checked studies, under half of the deficit traces to unresolved V genes, and the cause of the others is not known. The sample table records about 72,000 clones; around 89% of these occur just once. Clones ranked in the top ten supply under 1.1% of the sample.

The TCR was taken from an adult with an advanced solid tumor such as melanoma, head and neck, liver or kidney cancer. Rearrangement joined TRBV10-3 to TRBJ2-1, with a weak D call of TRBD1 (5 bases match). This material consisted of CD4+ or CD8+ T cells sorted from blood, taken in a trial of the OX40 agonist ivuxolimab. The CDR3 here reads CAISVAQGEQFF. The bases are TGTGCCATCAGTGTTGCCCAGGGTGAGCAGTTCTTC.